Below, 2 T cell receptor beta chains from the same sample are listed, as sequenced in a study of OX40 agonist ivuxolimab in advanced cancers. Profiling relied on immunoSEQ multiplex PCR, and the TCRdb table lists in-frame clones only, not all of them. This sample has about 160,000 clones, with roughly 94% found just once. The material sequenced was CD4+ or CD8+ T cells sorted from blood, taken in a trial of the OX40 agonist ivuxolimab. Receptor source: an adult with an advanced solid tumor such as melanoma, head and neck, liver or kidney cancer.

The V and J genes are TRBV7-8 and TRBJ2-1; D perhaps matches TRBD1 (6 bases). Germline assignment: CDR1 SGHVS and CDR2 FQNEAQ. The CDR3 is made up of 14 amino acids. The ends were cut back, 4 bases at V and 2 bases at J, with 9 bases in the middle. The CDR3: CASSSWTAYNEQFF. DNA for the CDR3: TGTGCCAGCAGCTCCTGGACAGCCTACAATGAGCAGTTCTTC.

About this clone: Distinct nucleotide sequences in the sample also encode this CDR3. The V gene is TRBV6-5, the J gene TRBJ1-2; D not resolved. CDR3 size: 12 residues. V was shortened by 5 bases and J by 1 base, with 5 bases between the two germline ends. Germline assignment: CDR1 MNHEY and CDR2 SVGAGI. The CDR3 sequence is CASSAVNYGYTF. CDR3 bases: TGTGCCAGCAGTGCAGTTAACTATGGCTACACCTTC.